These T cell receptor beta chains were read from a single sample in a study of T cell clonotyping in hematopoietic cell transplantation. The method was immunoSEQ multiplex PCR; TCRdb's version includes in-frame clones alone and lacks a portion of them. The top ten hold 24% of the sample, which has over 25,000 clones, 80% to 90% seen once. The source material was peripheral blood mononuclear cells, sampled before stem cell transplant. Receptor source: an older woman with acute myeloid leukemia. Some clones in this sample may be carry-over from other donors' samples. The CDR3 runs from the conserved cysteine through the conserved F or W. Fields, in order: V gene, CDR3 protein.

TRBV30	CAGAHPGLAGAYYEQYF
TRBV19	CASSTRGPSTDTQYF
TRBV5-6	CASSLDALTDTQYF
TRBV27	CASSFFTPSGDHTEAFF
TRBV5-1	CASSFGGSGSNQPQHF
TRBV11-1	CASSHPGQESIYF
TRBV10-1	CASNPLGAEAFF
TRBV29-1	CSAGQGTGELFF
TRBV5-4	CASRPGTENIQYF
TRBV19	CASSIDKTGEAFF
TRBV4-3	CASARQAMMNTEAFF
TRBV6-1	CASRRAPNTGELFF
TRBV11-3	CASSFGQGYNEQFF
TRBV19	CASSEAGTSMGYTF
TRBV28	CASSFPADRGYTF
TRBV2	CASRATRGTNEKLFF
TRBV9	CASSATAMNTGELFF
TRBV7-3	CASSLRLGTGELFF
TRBV6-6	CASSYSYEQFF
TRBV7-9	CASSLTRGPYNEQFF
TRBV5-1	CASSLGPGGSYEQYF
TRBV7-2	CASSLWGSGTDTQYF
TRBV6-6	CASSPYQETQYF
TRBV11-3	CASSLGGGSYEQYF
TRBV29-1	CSVEGLAGNTGELFF
TRBV27	CASSFRQGARTGELFF
TRBV7-2	CASSLAGAGELFF
TRBV6-1	CASSASSVSYNEQFF
TRBV6-4	CASSDSVTTDTGELFF
TRBV18	CASSPYGGHYGYTF
TRBV6-5	CASRDTSAIPYEQYF
TRBV2	CASVGEGYEQYF
TRBV7-2	CASSSLQGGNSPLHF
TRBV9	CASSVRVSETQYF
TRBV18	CASSPGRDDEQYF
TRBV2	CASSLQGASNQPQHF
TRBV28	CASSNWVLDRGSNQPQHF
TRBV2	CASSQQGSYGYTF
TRBV5-1	CASSFSTGTGANVLTF